This T cell receptor beta chain stems from a study of blood T cell repertoires in COVID-19. Participant reports of clinical history set cohort assignment. Two negative PCRs, clearance, or symptom resolution were required of recovered Cohort 3 donors. The germline gives CDR1 ENHRY, CDR2 SYGVKD. The CDR3 has 13 residues. Between the trimmed V and J ends, which lost 4 bases and 3 bases, there was a span of 10 bases. In the authors' methods: Reference gene primers were amplified, and this amplification served to estimate nucleated cell counts. Generated by immunoSEQ multiplex PCR, the TCRdb table keeps only in-frame clones and is missing some. V, J and clone size are taken as reported in that table, and D and trimming were inferred from the DNA itself. Altogether 150,000 or so clones are present, almost 80% being singletons, with the ten largest covering around 2.9%.

The sequenced material came from PBMCs or T cells enriched from blood (not recorded which). The receptor was derived from a woman between 45 and 60 years old who had recovered from COVID-19. The chain is built from TRBV10-3 and TRBJ2-7, with D possibly TRBD2 on 5 matching bases. CDR3 coding DNA: TGTGCCATCAGTGCGGGGAACGACTACGAGCAGTACTTC. Protein product: CAISAGNDYEQYF.